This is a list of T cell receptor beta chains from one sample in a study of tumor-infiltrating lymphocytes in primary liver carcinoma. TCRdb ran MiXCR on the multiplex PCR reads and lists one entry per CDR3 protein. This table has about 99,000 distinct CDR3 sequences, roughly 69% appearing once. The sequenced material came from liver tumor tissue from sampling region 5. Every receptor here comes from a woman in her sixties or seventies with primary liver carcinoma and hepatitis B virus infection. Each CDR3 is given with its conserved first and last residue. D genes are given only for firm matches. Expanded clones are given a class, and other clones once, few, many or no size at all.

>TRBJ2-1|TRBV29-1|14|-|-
TGCAGCGTTGACCTAGAAGGTAGGGGAAATGAGCAGTCATTC
CSVDLEGRGNEQSF
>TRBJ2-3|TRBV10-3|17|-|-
TGTTCCATCAGCGAGTCCCGCTTGCAAGCGGAACGAGATACGCAGTATTTT
CSISESRLQAERDTQYF
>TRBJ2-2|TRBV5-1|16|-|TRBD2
TGCGCCAGCAGCAAACTAGCGGGTTCGAACACCGGGGAGCTACTTTTT
CASSKLAGSNTGELLF
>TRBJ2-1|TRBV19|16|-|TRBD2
TGTGCCAGTGACCTGGGGCGGGAGGGCCCCTACAATGAGCAGTTCTTC
CASDLGREGPYNEQFF
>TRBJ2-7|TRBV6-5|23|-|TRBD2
TGTGCTAGCAGTTACATCGGGGCGGTAAGGGGACGGAATAGCGGGAATAGAGATTACGAGCAGTACTTC
CASSYIGAVRGRNSGNRDYEQYF
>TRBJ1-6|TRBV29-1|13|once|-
TGCAGCGCCGGACATGGTGGGAATCCACCCCTTCACTTT
CSAGHGGNPPLHF
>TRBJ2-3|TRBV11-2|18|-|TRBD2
TGTGCCAGTACGACGGGGACTAGCGAGAGAGGGAGCACAGATACGCAGTATTTT
CASTTGTSERGSTDTQYF
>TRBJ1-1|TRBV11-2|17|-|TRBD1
TGTGCCAGCAACCCCCAAGGGACAGGGTCGGAACTCTCTGAAGCTTTCTTT
CASNPQGTGSELSEAFF
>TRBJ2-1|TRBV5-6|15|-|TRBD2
TGTGCCAGCAGCTTGCAAGCGGGGCCCGAGAGTGAGGAGTCCTTC
CASSLQAGPESEESF
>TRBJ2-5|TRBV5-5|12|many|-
TGTGCCAGCAGCTTGACTTTGGAGACCCAGTACTTC
CASSLTLETQYF
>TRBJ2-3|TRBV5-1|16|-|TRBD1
TGCGCCAGCAGCTTGGGTGGGACAGGCTACACAGATACGCGGTATTTT
CASSLGGTGYTDTRYF
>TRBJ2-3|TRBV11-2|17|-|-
TGTGCCAGCGGCTTAGACTCTACAGGAACTAGCACAGATACGCAGTATTTT
CASGLDSTGTSTDTQYF
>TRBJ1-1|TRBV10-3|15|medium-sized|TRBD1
TGTGCCATCAGTGATATCGGGGGGACAGACACTGAAGCTTTCTTT
CAISDIGGTDTEAFF
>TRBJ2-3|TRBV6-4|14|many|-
TGTGCCAGCAGTGAGGGTAAAGGATGGGATACGCAGTATTTT
CASSEGKGWDTQYF
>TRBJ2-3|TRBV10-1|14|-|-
TGCGCCAGCAGTGAGGCATGGGCAGGAGATACGCAGTATTTT
CASSEAWAGDTQYF
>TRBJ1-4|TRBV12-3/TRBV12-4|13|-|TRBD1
TGTGCCAGTAGTCGGGACAGTAATGAAGAACTATTTTTT
CASSRDSNEELFF
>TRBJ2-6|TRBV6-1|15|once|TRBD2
TGTGCCAGCACTGGGCCTAGCGGGGGGGCCAACGTCCTGACTTTC
CASTGPSGGANVLTF
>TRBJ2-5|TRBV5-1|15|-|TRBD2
TGTACCAGCGGGACTAGCGGGAGTTTAGGAGAGACCCAGTACTTC
CTSGTSGSLGETQYF
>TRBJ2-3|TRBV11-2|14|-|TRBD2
TGTGCCAGAAGTTTGGGACTAGCCACAGATACGCAGTACTTT
CARSLGLATDTQYF
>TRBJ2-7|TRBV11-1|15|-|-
TGTGCCAGCAGCCCTCAGACAGCAGGAGTGCGCGAGCAGTACTTC
CASSPQTAGVREQYF
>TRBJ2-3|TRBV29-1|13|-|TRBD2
TGCAGTCTTGAGGCTAGCGGTACAGATACGCAGTATTTT
CSLEASGTDTQYF
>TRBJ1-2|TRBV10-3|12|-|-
TGTGCCATCAATCCAGGGGATGGAGGCTACACCTTC
CAINPGDGGYTF
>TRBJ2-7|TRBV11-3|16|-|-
TGTGCCAGCAGCGCCCGCGGGACACTACCTTCCTACGAGGAGCACTTC
CASSARGTLPSYEEHF
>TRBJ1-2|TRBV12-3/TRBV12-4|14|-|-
TGTGCCAGCAGTTTCACGGACAGTACGCCTGGCCACACCTTC
CASSFTDSTPGHTF
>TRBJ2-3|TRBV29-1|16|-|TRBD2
TGCAGCGTTGCCCTGACTAGCGGGAGAAGAACAGATACGCAGTATTTT
CSVALTSGRRTDTQYF
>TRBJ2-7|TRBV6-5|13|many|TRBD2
TGTGCCAGCAGCGTAGCGGGAGAGAACGAGCAGTACTTC
CASSVAGENEQYF
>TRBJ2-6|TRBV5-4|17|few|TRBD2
TGTGCCAGCAGCCTCCCCGGCGGGGAGGGTGGGGCCAACGTCCTGACTTTC
CASSLPGGEGGANVLTF
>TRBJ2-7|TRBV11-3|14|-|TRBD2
TGTGCAGGCAGCTTAAGCGGGCGGGAGCACGTGCAGTACTTC
CAGSLSGREHVQYF
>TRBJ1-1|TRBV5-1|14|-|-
-
CASSWGQGNTEVFF
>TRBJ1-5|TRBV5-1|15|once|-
TGCGCCAGCAGCTCCGGCGGGGGTCACAATCAGTCCCAGCATTTT
CASSSGGGHNQSQHF
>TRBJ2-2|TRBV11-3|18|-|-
TGTGCCAGCAGCTTAGATGTACGGACAGACACGAACACCGGGAAGCTGTTTTTT
CASSLDVRTDTNTGKLFF
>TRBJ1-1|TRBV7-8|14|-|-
TGTGCCAGCAGCTTTCAGGGGATGAACTCTGAAGCTATCTTT
CASSFQGMNSEAIF
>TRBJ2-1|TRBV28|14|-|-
TGTGCCCGCAGTTCCTCCTCGGGCGGGATTGAGCAGTTCTTC
CARSSSSGGIEQFF
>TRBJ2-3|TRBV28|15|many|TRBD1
TGTGCCAGCAGTCGCCGGACAGGGGTGACAGATACGCAGTATTTT
CASSRRTGVTDTQYF
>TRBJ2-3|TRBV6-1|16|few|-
TGTGCCAGCAGTGCTACTTCGGGGGCTAGCACTGATACGCAGTATTTT
CASSATSGASTDTQYF
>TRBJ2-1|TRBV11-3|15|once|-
TGTACCAGCAACTTGGCAGCGGCTGCCCGGGGTGTGCAGTTCTTC
CTSNLAAAARGVQFF
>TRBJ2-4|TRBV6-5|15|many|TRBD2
TGTGCCAGCAGTTACCTAGCGGGAGACGGGAACATTCAGTACTTC
CASSYLAGDGNIQYF
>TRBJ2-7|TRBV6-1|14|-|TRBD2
TGTGCCACCGCCACTGGACTAGGGCCCTACGAGCAGTACTTC
CATATGLGPYEQYF
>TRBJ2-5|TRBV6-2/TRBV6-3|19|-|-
TGTGCCAGTAGCTCCTACGGTATTAGCAGGAGTTTTACTCGGGAGACCCAGTACTTC
CASSSYGISRSFTRETQYF
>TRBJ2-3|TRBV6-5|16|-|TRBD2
TGTGCCAGCAGTTATCGAGGACTAGCGGCCAGGAATACGCAGTATTTT
CASSYRGLAARNTQYF
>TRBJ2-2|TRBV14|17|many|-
TGTGCCAGCAGCCCGTCTATAGCGGAGGAGAACACCGGGGAGCTGTTTTTT
CASSPSIAEENTGELFF
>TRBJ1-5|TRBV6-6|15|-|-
TGTGCCAGCAGTTTCAGAGAGGACAGCAATCAGCCCCAGCATTTT
CASSFREDSNQPQHF
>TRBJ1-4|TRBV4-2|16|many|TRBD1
TGTGCCAGCAGCGCCGATGTGGGGACAGGGGGTGAAAAACTGTTTTTT
CASSADVGTGGEKLFF
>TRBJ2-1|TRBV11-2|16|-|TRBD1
TGTGCCAGCAGCTTAGCGGGACAGCCCTCCTACAATGAGCAGTTCTTC
CASSLAGQPSYNEQFF
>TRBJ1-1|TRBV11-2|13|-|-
TGTGCCAGCAGCCTCGGCCTGAAGACTGAAGCTTTCTTC
CASSLGLKTEAFF
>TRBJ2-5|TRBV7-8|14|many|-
TGTGCCAGCAGCTTAAGTGGTAGTCGGGAGACCCAGTACTTC
CASSLSGSRETQYF
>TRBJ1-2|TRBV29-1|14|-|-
TGCGGCGTTACCCGGGGGACGGGCGCTCGCGGCTACATCTTC
CGVTRGTGARGYIF
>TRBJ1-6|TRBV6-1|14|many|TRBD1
TGTGCCAGCAGAAGGGACAGGAATAATTCACCCCTCCACTTT
CASRRDRNNSPLHF
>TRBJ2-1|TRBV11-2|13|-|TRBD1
TGTACCAGCAGCTTGACAGGGTCAAATGAGCAGTTCTTC
CTSSLTGSNEQFF
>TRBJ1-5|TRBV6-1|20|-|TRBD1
TGTGCCAACACGATACGGGGCGACAGGGGTGAGGGAAATAGCAATCAGCCCCAGCATTTT
CANTIRGDRGEGNSNQPQHF
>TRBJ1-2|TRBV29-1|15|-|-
TGCAACGTTGAAGAAGGGGGGAACAGGGCCTATGGCTACACCTTC
CNVEEGGNRAYGYTF